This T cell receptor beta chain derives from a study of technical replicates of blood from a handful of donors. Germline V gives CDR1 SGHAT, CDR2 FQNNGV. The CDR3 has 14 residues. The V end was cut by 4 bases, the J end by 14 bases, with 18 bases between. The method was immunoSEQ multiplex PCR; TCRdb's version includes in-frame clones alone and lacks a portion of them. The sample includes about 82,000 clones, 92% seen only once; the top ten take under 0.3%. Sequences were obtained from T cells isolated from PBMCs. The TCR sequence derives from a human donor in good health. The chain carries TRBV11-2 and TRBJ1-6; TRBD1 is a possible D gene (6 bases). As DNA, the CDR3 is TGTGCCAGCAGCTCTAAACGGGACATGCCGACCCTCCACTTT. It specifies CASSSKRDMPTLHF.